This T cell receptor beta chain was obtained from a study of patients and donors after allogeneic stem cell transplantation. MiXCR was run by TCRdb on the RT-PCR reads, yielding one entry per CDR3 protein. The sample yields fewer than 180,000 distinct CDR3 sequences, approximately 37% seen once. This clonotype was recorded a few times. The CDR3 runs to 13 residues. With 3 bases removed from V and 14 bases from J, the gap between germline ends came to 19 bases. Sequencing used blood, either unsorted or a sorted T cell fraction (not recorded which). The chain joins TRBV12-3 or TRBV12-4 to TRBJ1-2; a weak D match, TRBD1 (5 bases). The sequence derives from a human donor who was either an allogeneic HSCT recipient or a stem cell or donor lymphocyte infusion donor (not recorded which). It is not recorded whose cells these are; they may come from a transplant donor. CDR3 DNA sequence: TGTGCCAGCAGTTTTGGGTTGGGGCAGGGAGAAACCTTC. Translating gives CASSFGLGQGETF.